This T cell receptor beta chain was captured in a study of T cell changes during pregnancy in multiple sclerosis. This CDR3 is 15 amino acids long. CDR1 and CDR2 (germline): SGDLS, YYNGEE. Between the trimmed V and J ends, which lost 0 bases and 0 bases, there was a span of 9 bases. Profiled with immunoSEQ multiplex PCR; TCRdb holds only in-frame clones, not every one. Seen here are roughly 62,000 clones, roughly 87% observed once, and the top ten hold about 2.7%. This clonotype was sampled from a female donor with multiple sclerosis, enrolled in a pregnancy study. The gene calls are TRBV9 and TRBJ1-1, with D maybe TRBD1 (5 bases). Here the sequenced sample was peripheral blood, taken in the first trimester of pregnancy. This chain's CDR3 is CASSVGNRLNTEAFF. In DNA form, the CDR3 reads TGTGCCAGCAGCGTAGGTAACAGGCTGAACACTGAAGCTTTCTTT. Complete variable domain (other parts from reference TRBV9 and TRBJ1-1): DSGVTQTPKHLITATGQRVTLRCSPRSGDLSVYWYQQSLDQGLQFLIQYYNGEERAKGNILERFSAQQFPDLHSELNLSSLELGDSALYFCASSVGNRLNTEAFFGQGTRLTVV.